The source of this TCR beta chain is a study of blood T cell repertoires in COVID-19. This CDR3 has 14 residues. The germline gives CDR1 DFQATT, CDR2 SNEGSKA (reference sequence). Trimming took 3 bases from V and 8 from J, leaving 17 bases between them. The data were produced by immunoSEQ multiplex PCR, yet TCRdb's version contains in-frame clones alone and is incomplete. The table includes about 230,000 clones, roughly 89% detected once. This chain uses TRBV20-1 with TRBJ2-1, with TRBD2 as a possible D gene (6 bases). The sequence was collected from a woman in her 30s with acute COVID-19. The sample taken for sequencing was PBMCs or T cells enriched from blood (not recorded which). The CDR3 here is CSASRVAALDEQFF. The DNA of the CDR3 is TGCAGTGCTAGTAGGGTAGCGGCCTTGGATGAGCAGTTCTTC.